This T cell receptor beta chain was sequenced during a study of immune heterogeneity within non-small cell lung tumors. Turning to the study itself: Tumors were classified as 4 squamous cell carcinomas, some 10 non-squamous carcinomas and 1 not otherwise specified.

Germline V gene data show CDR1 as LGHNA and CDR2 as YNFKEQ. J lost 8 bases, V lost 0 bases, and 12 bases had no gene match. The CDR3 runs to 17 residues. Amplification of the TCR beta CDR3 was achieved through multiplex PCR with 32 V and 13 J primers. TCRdb re-called the multiplex PCR reads with MiXCR, one entry per CDR3 protein. Among some 19,000 distinct CDR3 sequences listed, approximately 26% were seen once. Bulk tumor genomic DNA constituted the template, at around 600 ng per sample. Surgery yielded several widely spaced biopsies per primary tumor. The study cohort was described as untreated, and its members had newly diagnosed non-small cell lung cancer. They went on to have curative surgery. A few counts support this clonotype. The antigen is undetermined. Study-level points and caveats: Recurrence of identical dominant CDR3 beta clonotypes was observed across intrapatient tumor sites, concomitant with site-unique high-frequency clones. Some T-cell receptor beta clonotypes occurred at high frequency. These high-frequency clonotypes were largely distinct between individual patients.

The chain employs TRBV4-2 and TRBJ2-1, with 8 nucleotides matching TRBD2. The sequence derives from a man between 40 and 49 years old with non-small cell lung cancer. What was sequenced was lung tumor tissue. In DNA, the CDR3 is TGTGCCAGCAGCCAAGAGAGGACGGGAGGGCCGTTCCATGAGCAGTTCTTC. Its protein is CASSQERTGGPFHEQFF.